This section outlines one T cell receptor (beta chain) sequence together with its context. The protocol was immunoSEQ multiplex PCR, while the TCRdb copy is restricted to in-frame clones and leaves out a portion. This table holds around 50,000 clones, approximately 87% found once. The data were taken from a study of T cell changes during pregnancy in multiple sclerosis. Germline CDR1 reads SGDLS; CDR2 reads YYNGEE. The CDR3 runs 14 residues. Trimming removed 3 bases from V and 2 bases from J, with 10 bases in between. The sequencing sample was made of peripheral blood from another person, used as feeder cells. The TCR originated in a human donor whose cells served as feeder cells for cultures in a pregnancy study. The chain combines TRBV9 with TRBJ2-3, with D possibly being TRBD1 (6 bases). As DNA, the CDR3 is TGTGCCAGCAGCGCGGACAGTTTCACAGATACGCAGTATTTT. Translated: CASSADSFTDTQYF.